Listed below are T cell receptor beta chains from one sample, sequenced in a study of vaccination and CD4 T cells after COVID-19. Their antigen targets remain unknown. From the PCR reads, TCRdb called clonotypes with MiXCR, one entry per CDR3 protein. The repertoire holds about 14,000 distinct CDR3 sequences, with 30% to 50% as singletons. Material for sequencing was CD4+ T cells from blood, cultured in vitro. These receptors all come from a human donor who had recovered from COVID-19. The CDR3 runs from the conserved cysteine through the conserved F or W. Each record gives: CDR3 length, J gene, V gene, CDR3 protein.

13 TRBJ2-5 TRBV2 CASSGQGQETQYF
13 TRBJ1-1 TRBV5-8 CASSKDMNTEAFF
14 TRBJ2-7 TRBV11-2 CASSLVQGSYEQYF
11 TRBJ1-4 TRBV20-1 CSARRNEKLFF
10 TRBJ1-6 TRBV10-3 CASTPSPLHF
17 TRBJ2-1 TRBV20-1 CSVPSLAGGPYLMGQFF
14 TRBJ2-3 TRBV20-1 CSARRGTDTDTQYF
18 TRBJ2-7 TRBV28 CASNKDRAMGGAVYEQYF
15 TRBJ2-5 TRBV10-3 CAISADSGRGETQYF
13 TRBJ1-2 TRBV28 CASIHRAPYGYTF
15 TRBJ2-1 TRBV19 CASSNSGRDRNEQFF
13 TRBJ2-7 TRBV5-5 CASIRQGSHEQYF
13 TRBJ2-7 TRBV24-1 CATSDPPSYEQYF
14 TRBJ2-7 TRBV2 CASRRDLSSYEQYF
14 TRBJ1-3 TRBV30 CAWSVGTSGNTIYF
16 TRBJ2-1 TRBV2 CARFDPRGLYNNEQFF
16 TRBJ2-3 TRBV6-1 CASTPGIGRGTDTQYF
17 TRBJ1-3 TRBV20-1 CSAKPLTGGSFGNTIYF
14 TRBJ2-2 TRBV20-1 CSARAAQGPGELFF
15 TRBJ2-2 TRBV12-3/TRBV12-4 CASSRPGGGTGELFF
14 TRBJ2-7 TRBV6-5 CASSYSSGRVEQYF
12 TRBJ1-5 TRBV2 CASSEALAAQHF
13 TRBJ1-6 TRBV12-3/TRBV12-4 CASSKAGWSPLHF
14 TRBJ2-1 TRBV30 CAWKGLAGYNEQFF
14 TRBJ2-3 TRBV7-8 CASSLTSGTDTQYF
15 TRBJ1-2 TRBV5-6 CASSGTAWRPYGYTF
13 TRBJ1-6 TRBV14 CASSLSGGSPLHF
15 TRBJ1-1 TRBV6-5 CASSYSRRAGTEAFF
15 TRBJ2-1 TRBV20-1 CSATDPGQGYNEQFF
14 TRBJ2-7 TRBV18 CASSRVTDPYEQYF
14 TRBJ2-7 TRBV4-2 CASSRELAGYEQYF
14 TRBJ1-5 TRBV28 CASSPWTGFVPQHF
14 TRBJ2-7 TRBV20-1 CSAPISRDSYEQYF
16 TRBJ2-5 TRBV6-1 CASSIRTGAIQETQYF
16 TRBJ2-1 TRBV15 CATSRDSGIGVGEQFF
16 TRBJ2-5 TRBV12-3/TRBV12-4 CASYHDRGGYQETQYF
13 TRBJ2-7 TRBV7-8 CASSQGQPYEQYF
15 TRBJ2-7 TRBV11-2 CASSGGASGTYEQYF
13 TRBJ2-5 TRBV12-3/TRBV12-4 CASSLAGWETQYF
13 TRBJ1-2 TRBV30 CAWNPTGPYGYTF
13 TRBJ2-3 TRBV20-1 CSVRSGSTDTQYF
15 TRBJ1-2 TRBV6-2/TRBV6-3 CASRPGTAIDYGYTF
14 TRBJ1-4 TRBV4-1 CASSHPWGREKLFF
15 TRBJ2-7 TRBV10-1 CASTGAGTGDYEQYF
14 TRBJ2-3 TRBV7-3 CASSLGLGSDTQYF
17 TRBJ2-3 TRBV5-1 CASSPGQGLVSTDTQYF
16 TRBJ1-2 TRBV5-4 CASSLFNTGDHYGYTF
11 TRBJ1-2 TRBV27 CASRDNYGYTF
16 TRBJ2-1 TRBV5-1 CASSYLAGGPYNEQFF
15 TRBJ1-5 TRBV6-1 CASSRAQGLGQPQHF
13 TRBJ1-6 TRBV27 CASSSRLGSPLHF
14 TRBJ2-7 TRBV7-2 CASSPGLRDREQYF
14 TRBJ2-7 TRBV20-1 CSARANRGDDEQYF
15 TRBJ2-2 TRBV5-1 CASSLRQGNTGELFF
15 TRBJ2-6 TRBV6-1 CASSLRDAGANVLTF
15 TRBJ2-1 TRBV20-1 CSAPLGTSGSQPQFF
20 TRBJ2-6 TRBV28 CASSLNIGSLTEAGANVLTF
15 TRBJ1-1 TRBV19 CASSIAGGSNTEAFF
13 TRBJ1-1 TRBV7-6 CASSPVGNAEAFF